This T cell receptor beta chain was captured by sequencing in a study of CD8 T cells in ankylosing spondylitis. One entry per CDR3 protein results from TCRdb running MiXCR on the 5' RACE reads. In the table there are 380,000 or so distinct CDR3 sequences, roughly 22% of which are singletons. The germline V gene has CDR1 MNHEY and CDR2 SVGAGI. After removal of 5 bases from V and 7 bases from J, the junction contained 10 bases not matched to a gene. The CDR3 is made up of 15 amino acids. The receptor comes from a male donor with ankylosing spondylitis or in good health (not recorded which). The chain uses TRBV6-5 and TRBJ1-5; TRBD1 agrees at 8 bases. The sequenced sample was blood, either unsorted or a sorted T cell fraction (not recorded which). CDR3 residues: CASSPGQGADQPQHF. CDR3 nucleotides: TGTGCCAGCAGTCCTGGACAGGGTGCCGACCAGCCCCAGCATTTT.